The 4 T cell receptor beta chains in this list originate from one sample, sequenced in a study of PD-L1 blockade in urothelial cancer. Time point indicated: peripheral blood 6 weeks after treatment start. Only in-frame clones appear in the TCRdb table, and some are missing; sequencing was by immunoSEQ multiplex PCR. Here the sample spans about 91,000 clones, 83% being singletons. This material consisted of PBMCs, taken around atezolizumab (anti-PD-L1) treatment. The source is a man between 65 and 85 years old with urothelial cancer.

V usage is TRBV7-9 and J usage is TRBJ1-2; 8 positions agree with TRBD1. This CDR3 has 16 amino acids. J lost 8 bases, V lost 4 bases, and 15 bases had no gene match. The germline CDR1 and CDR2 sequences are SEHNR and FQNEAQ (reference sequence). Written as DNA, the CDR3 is TGTGCCAGCAGCTCGGGGGATTACAGGGGGGTGAAGGGCTACACCTTC. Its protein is CASSSGDYRGVKGYTF.

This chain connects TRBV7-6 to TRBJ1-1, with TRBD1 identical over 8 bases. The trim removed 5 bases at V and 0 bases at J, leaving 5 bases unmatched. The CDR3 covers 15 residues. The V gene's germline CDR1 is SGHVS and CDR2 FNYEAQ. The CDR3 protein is CASSTWTGLNTEAFF. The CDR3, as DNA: TGTGCCAGCAGCACTTGGACAGGGCTGAACACTGAAGCTTTCTTT.

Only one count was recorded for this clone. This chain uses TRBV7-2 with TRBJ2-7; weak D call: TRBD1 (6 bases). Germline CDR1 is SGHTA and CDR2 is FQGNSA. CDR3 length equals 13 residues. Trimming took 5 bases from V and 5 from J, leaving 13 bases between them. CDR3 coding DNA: TGTGCCAGCAGCACAAACAGGGACCACGAGCAGTACTTC. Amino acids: CASSTNRDHEQYF.

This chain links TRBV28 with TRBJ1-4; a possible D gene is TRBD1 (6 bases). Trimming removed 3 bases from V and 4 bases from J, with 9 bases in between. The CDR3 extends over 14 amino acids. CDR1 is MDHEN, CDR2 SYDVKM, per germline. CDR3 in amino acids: CASSLGAGNEKLFF. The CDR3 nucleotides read TGTGCCAGCAGTTTGGGGGCGGGTAATGAAAAACTGTTTTTT.